A single sample gave rise to the 11 T cell receptor beta chains below, sequenced in a study of shared clonotypes between healthy human individuals. Clones were sequenced by immunoSEQ multiplex PCR, and TCRdb holds only the in-frame ones, with some missing. Of 980,000 or so clones listed, around three quarters are singletons. Sequencing input: memory CD4+ T cells sorted from blood. Sample subset: CD45RA-negative fraction. These TCRs come from a man between 18 and 35 years old in good health.

This chain joins TRBV11-2 and TRBJ1-5; 8 bases line up with TRBD1. The CDR3 spans 17 residues. Germline CDR1 SGHAT, CDR2 FQNNGV. V shed 0 bases and J 3 bases; nucleotides not matched to a gene: 7. CDR3 residues: CASSLDGPGGDNQPQHF. In DNA form, the CDR3 reads TGTGCCAGCAGCTTAGACGGGCCAGGGGGCGACAATCAGCCCCAGCATTTT.

In the case of this clone: Additional DNA sequences in this sample encode the identical CDR3. The chain combines TRBV7-9 with TRBJ1-5; D ambiguous. Per the germline V gene, CDR1 is SEHNR and CDR2 is FQNEAQ (reference sequence). V lost 2 bases and J lost 0, with 2 bases in between. This CDR3 region has 13 residues. CDR3: CASSLTSNQPQHF. The CDR3 region has the DNA TGTGCCAGCAGCTTAACTAGCAATCAGCCCCAGCATTTT.

The genes are TRBV5-1 and TRBJ2-7, with 9 bases identical to TRBD1. This CDR3 is built from 15 residues. Germline V CDR1 and CDR2: SGHRS, YFSETQ. The ends lost 2 bases at V and 5 bases at J; junction bases unmatched: 8. Written as DNA, the CDR3 is TGCGCCAGCAGCTTAGGGACAGGGCTTAACCACGAGCAGTACTTC. This sequence encodes CASSLGTGLNHEQYF.

This clone was detected once. This chain joins TRBV6-5 and TRBJ1-2, with D possibly matching TRBD1 (6 bases). The CDR3 sequence is 13 residues long. The V and J ends lost 6 bases and 6 bases respectively, with 14 bases between them. The germline CDR1 and CDR2 sequences are MNHEY and SVGAGI. The DNA of the CDR3 is TGTGCCAGCAGACGAGGGGGGAATGATGGCTACACCTTC. Protein: CASRRGGNDGYTF.

The rearrangement joins TRBV7-9 to TRBJ2-7, with D perhaps matching TRBD2 (6 bases). Germline V lookup: CDR1 SEHNR, CDR2 FQNEAQ (reference sequence). V lost 1 base and J 5 bases, leaving 15 bases between the germline ends. The CDR3 length is 15 residues. CDR3 region: CASSLGRGSGHEQYF. The DNA of the CDR3 is TGTGCCAGCAGCTTAGGTCGGGGCAGCGGGCACGAGCAGTACTTC. Full variable domain (outside the CDR3, taken from reference TRBV7-9 and TRBJ2-7): DTGVSQNPRHKITKRGQNVTFRCDPISEHNRLYWYRQTLGQGPEFLTYFQNEAQLEKSRLLSDRFSAERPKGSFSTLEIQRTEQGDSAMYLCASSLGRGSGHEQYFGPGTRLTVT.

This clone was counted once. The J gene is TRBJ1-4, the V gene TRBV30; unclear D gene. V lost 5 bases and J 5 bases, leaving 12 bases between the germline ends. Germline V gene lookup returns CDR1 GTSNPN and CDR2 SVGIG (reference sequence). This CDR3 has 13 amino acids. In nucleotides, the CDR3 is TGTGCCTGGGGCCCGGTAGCGAATGAAAAACTGTTTTTT. Its protein is CAWGPVANEKLFF. The whole variable domain, filled in from reference TRBV30 and TRBJ1-4, reads SQTIHQWPATLVQPVGSPLSLECTVEGTSNPNLYWYRQAAGRGLQLLFYSVGIGQISSEVPQNLSASRPQDRQFILSSKKLLLSDSGFYLCAWGPVANEKLFFGSGTQLSVL.

V usage is TRBV19 and J usage is TRBJ2-3; D is uncertain. This CDR3 contains 13 residues. Germline V CDR1 and CDR2: LNHDA, SQIVND (reference sequence). Trimming cost V 7 bases and J 1 base, with 9 bases left between them. In nucleotides, the CDR3 is TGTGCCAGTAAGCGTGTGGGCACAGATACGCAGTATTTT. Translated: CASKRVGTDTQYF.

The CDR3 is CASSLDLGETQYF. CDR3 nucleotide sequence: TGCGCCAGCAGCTTGGATCTCGGGGAGACCCAGTACTTC. The gene calls are TRBV5-1 and TRBJ2-5, with no clear D. V lost 0 bases, J lost 5 bases, and 8 bases lay in between. Germline V CDR1 and CDR2: SGHRS, YFSETQ. The CDR3 runs 13 residues.

V usage is TRBV7-2 and J usage is TRBJ1-6, with D unclear. CDR1 is SGHTA and CDR2 is FQGNSA in the germline V gene. The CDR3 totals 18 residues. Trimming took 4 bases from V and 0 from J, leaving 16 bases between them. CDR3 DNA sequence: TGTGCCAGCAGCTCTCGGACTTCCTTGAGCTCCTATAATTCACCCCTCCACTTT. It yields the protein CASSSRTSLSSYNSPLHF.

This chain connects TRBV14 to TRBJ1-1, with TRBD1 matching 8 bases. J lost 1 base, V lost 3 bases, and 4 bases had no gene match. Germline V CDR1 and CDR2: SGHDN, FVKESK. CDR3 size: 15 residues. Here the CDR3 reads CASSHPGQGNTEAFF. The CDR3 nucleotides are TGTGCCAGCAGCCATCCAGGACAGGGGAACACTGAAGCTTTCTTT.

This clone was observed a few times. The chain uses TRBV5-4 and TRBJ1-1, with D tentatively TRBD1 (5 bases). V was shortened by 4 bases and J by 4 bases, with 17 bases between the two germline ends. Per the germline V gene, CDR1 is SGHNT and CDR2 is YYREEE (reference sequence). CDR3 length: 15 residues. CDR3 coding DNA: TGTGCCAGCAGCAGGTGGGAAACGGGGGGCACTGAAGCTTTCTTT. This encodes CASSRWETGGTEAFF.